This TCR beta chain appears in the sequencing data of a study of CD8 T cells in ankylosing spondylitis. Study observations and caveats: Matched ankylosing spondylitis synovial fluid reportedly contained a significantly enriched population of disease-linked clones.

This clonotype appeared a few times. What it recognizes is unknown. Germline loops: CDR1 SNHLY, CDR2 FYNNEI. With 6 bases clipped from V and 6 bases from J, the junction kept 3 bases outside the gene matches. The CDR3 sequence is 13 residues long. Construction of TCR beta libraries was performed using quantitative 5'-RACE with molecular barcodes. Each CDR3 protein is one row after TCRdb ran MiXCR on the 5' RACE reads. The data contain about 64,000 distinct CDR3 sequences, around 6.4% of them singletons. Sequences were obtained from synovial fluid, either unsorted or a sorted T cell fraction (not recorded which). This receptor was identified in a male donor with ankylosing spondylitis. The chain links TRBV2 to TRBJ2-4; 9 bases fit TRBD1. The CDR3 loop is CASREDRGNIQYF. The CDR3 region has the DNA TGTGCCAGCAGAGAGGACAGGGGAAACATTCAGTACTTC.